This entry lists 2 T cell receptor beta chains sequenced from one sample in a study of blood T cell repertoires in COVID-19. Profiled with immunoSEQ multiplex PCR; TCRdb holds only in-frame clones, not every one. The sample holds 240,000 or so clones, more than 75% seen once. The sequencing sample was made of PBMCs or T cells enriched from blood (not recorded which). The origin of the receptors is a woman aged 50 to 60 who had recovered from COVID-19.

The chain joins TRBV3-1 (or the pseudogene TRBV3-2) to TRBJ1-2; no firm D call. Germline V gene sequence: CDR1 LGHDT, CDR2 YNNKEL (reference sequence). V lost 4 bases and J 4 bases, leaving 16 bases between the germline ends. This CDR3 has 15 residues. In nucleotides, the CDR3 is TGTGCCAGCAGCCCATCCCTAGGCGGGTTCTATGGCTACACCTTC. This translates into CASSPSLGGFYGYTF.

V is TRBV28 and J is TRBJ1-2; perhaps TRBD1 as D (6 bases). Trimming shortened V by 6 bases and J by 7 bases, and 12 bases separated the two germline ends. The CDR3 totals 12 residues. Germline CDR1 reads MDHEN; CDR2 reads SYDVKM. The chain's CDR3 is CASREGGLGYTF. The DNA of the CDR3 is TGTGCCAGCAGGGAGGGGGGGCTTGGCTACACCTTC.